The 18 T cell receptor beta chains below all came from one sample that was sequenced in a study of T cell responses to AZD1222 COVID-19 vaccine. Data came from immunoSEQ multiplex PCR; TCRdb stores just in-frame clones and leaves some out. The repertoire consists of some 280,000 clones, with about 94% occurring once and the leading ten covering around 0.57%. Sequenced material: peripheral blood, taken 28 days after the second AZD1222 dose. The origin of the receptors is an adult who received the AZD1222 COVID-19 vaccine.

The table lists this clone with a count of one. V and J are TRBV19 and TRBJ1-2, with 8 bases that match TRBD1. CDR1 is LNHDA, CDR2 SQIVND, per germline (reference sequence). The CDR3 runs to 14 residues. V shed 6 bases and J 4 bases; nucleotides not matched to a gene: 7. DNA of the CDR3: TGTGCCAGTAGATCGGCAGGGGGCAGCTATGGCTACACCTTC. Translated, it gives CASRSAGGSYGYTF. The full variable domain, with the rest looked up from reference TRBV19 and TRBJ1-2, is DGGITQSPKYLFRKEGQNVTLSCEQNLNHDAMYWYRQDPGQGLRLIYYSQIVNDFQKGDIAEGYSVSREKKESFPLTVTSAQKNPTAFYLCASRSAGGSYGYTFGSGTRLTVV.

The chain joins TRBV5-1 to TRBJ1-6, with 9 positions matching TRBD1. V dropped 2 bases and J dropped 7; count of bases not matched to a gene: 7. CDR3 size: 16 residues. The germline gives CDR1 SGHRS, CDR2 YFSETQ. The DNA for the CDR3 is TGCGCCAGCAGCTTACGACAGGGGGGCCAAAATTCACCCCTCCACTTT. Amino acid sequence: CASSLRQGGQNSPLHF.

The chain combines TRBV3-1 (or the pseudogene TRBV3-2) with TRBJ2-7, with D possibly TRBD1 on 5 matching bases. Germline lookup yields CDR1 LGHDT and CDR2 YNNKEL (reference sequence). The CDR3 has 13 residues. V was cut by 0 bases and J by 9 bases, with 12 bases left in between. The CDR3 DNA follows: TGTGCCAGCAGCCAAGAAGGGGCCAGGAGGCAGTACTTC. Residues: CASSQEGARRQYF.

This sequence joins TRBV4-1 and TRBJ1-1; D is perhaps TRBD1 (5 bases). V dropped 5 bases and J dropped 8 bases, with 18 bases sitting between them. The CDR3 loop spans 14 amino acids. The germline gives CDR1 MGHRA, CDR2 YSYEKL. The CDR3 protein is CASSWDPKTREAFF. CDR3 nucleotide sequence: TGCGCCAGCAGCTGGGACCCAAAGACGAGAGAAGCTTTCTTT.

This clone appeared a single time. V gene TRBV7-3 combines with J gene TRBJ2-2; D is undetermined. This CDR3 comprises 13 residues. From germline, CDR1 is SGHTA and CDR2 FQGTGA. Trimming removed 2 bases at V and 7 bases at J, with 8 bases between. DNA for the CDR3: TGTGCCAGCAGCTTAGCTGAGTACGGGGAGCTGTTTTTT. Translation: CASSLAEYGELFF.

The rearrangement joins TRBV11-3 to TRBJ2-7; D call uncertain. The CDR3 has 13 residues. Between the trimmed V and J ends, which lost 1 base and 2 bases, there was a span of 6 bases. The V gene's germline CDR1 is SGHNT and CDR2 YENEEA. The CDR3 loop reads CASSLGRTYEQYF. CDR3 bases: TGTGCCAGCAGCTTAGGAAGGACCTACGAGCAGTACTTC.

This chain connects TRBV7-2 to TRBJ2-3; D call uncertain. The CDR3 consists of 17 residues. V was clipped by 3 bases and J by 2 bases, with 18 bases between them. Germline CDR1 reads SGHTA; CDR2 reads FQGNSA. Written as DNA, the CDR3 is TGTGCCAGCAGCTTGATAGGTCTACTTTCACTCACAGATACGCAGTATTTT. Translation gives CASSLIGLLSLTDTQYF.

The gene calls are TRBV4-3 and TRBJ1-1; perhaps TRBD1 as D (6 bases). Germline V gene data show CDR1 as LGHNA and CDR2 as YSLEER. Trimming removed 1 base at V and 8 bases at J, with 11 bases between. The CDR3 runs to 13 residues. The CDR3 DNA sequence: TGCGCCAGCAGCCAAGTGCAGGGGCTAGAAGCTTTCTTT. This translates into CASSQVQGLEAFF.

The chain has TRBV19 and TRBJ2-7; D unclear. This CDR3 spans 15 amino acids. Germline V gives CDR1 LNHDA, CDR2 SQIVND (reference sequence). The V gene lost 1 base and the J gene lost 2 bases, with 12 bases spanning the gap. CDR3 in amino acids: CASSIGPTSPYEQYF. In DNA, the CDR3 is TGTGCCAGTAGTATAGGGCCGACGAGCCCCTACGAGCAGTACTTC.

DNA for the CDR3: TGTGCCAGCAGCCGAAGGGGCTACGAGCAGTACTTC. This encodes CASSRRGYEQYF. The rearrangement links TRBV7-2 to TRBJ2-7; maybe TRBD1 (5 bases). Trimming stripped 5 bases from V and 3 bases from J, with 8 bases between. Germline CDR1 reads SGHTA; CDR2 reads FQGNSA. The CDR3 has 12 residues.

V and J are TRBV2 and TRBJ2-7; a possible D gene is TRBD2 (7 bases). This CDR3 contains 15 residues. The ends were cut back, 1 base at V and 5 bases at J, with 15 bases in the middle. Germline V CDR1 and CDR2: SNHLY, FYNNEI. The CDR3 DNA follows: TGTGCCAGCAGTGAAGAAGGGGGGGGCTGGGACGAGCAGTACTTC. Its protein is CASSEEGGGWDEQYF.

This rearrangement joins TRBV29-1 to TRBJ2-2, with D possibly matching TRBD1 (6 bases). This CDR3 region has 11 residues. Germline CDR1 SQVTM, CDR2 ANQGSEA. Trimming took 7 bases from V and 6 from J, leaving 9 bases between them. In nucleotides, the CDR3 is TGCAGCGCTACAGGGCCCGGGGAGCTGTTTTTT. Its translation is CSATGPGELFF.

The chain joins TRBV15 to TRBJ2-5; tentatively, D is TRBD2 (5 bases). This CDR3 region has 15 residues. V was cut by 5 bases and J by 2 bases, with 15 bases left in between. Germline V gene lookup returns CDR1 LNHNV and CDR2 YYDKDF (reference sequence). CDR3: CATSPEGQRQETQYF. CDR3 nucleotide sequence: TGTGCCACCAGCCCAGAGGGCCAGCGGCAAGAGACCCAGTACTTC.

The V call is TRBV10-2, the J call TRBJ2-4; D possibly corresponds to TRBD1 (5 bases). The V and J ends lost 6 bases and 8 bases respectively, with 11 bases between them. The CDR3 has 12 amino acids. The V gene's germline CDR1 is WSHSY and CDR2 SAAADI. CDR3 loop: CASRGVEDIQYF. The CDR3 DNA is TGCGCCAGCAGAGGGGTCGAAGACATTCAGTACTTC.

This clone appeared a few times. The rearrangement uses TRBV28 and TRBJ2-3; 13 bases are shared with TRBD2. With 6 bases clipped from V and 0 bases from J, the junction kept 18 bases outside the gene matches. Germline V gene data show CDR1 as MDHEN and CDR2 as SYDVKM. The CDR3 totals 21 residues. The CDR3 region has the DNA TGTGCCAGCAGCCCACCACGACTAGCGGGGGGACACACCACTAGCACAGATACGCAGTATTTT. Translating it yields CASSPPRLAGGHTTSTDTQYF.

In its sample, this clone was seen a few times. The chain carries TRBV7-9 and TRBJ2-1; D is perhaps TRBD1 (6 bases). CDR3 length: 16 amino acids. Germline-derived CDR1 and CDR2 are SEHNR and FQNEAQ (reference sequence). Between the trimmed V and J ends, which lost 5 bases and 9 bases, there was a span of 23 bases. For the CDR3, the DNA is TGTGCCAGCAGCCGTGGCTGGGGGCAGATTAATAGTGAGCAGTTCTTC. Its protein is CASSRGWGQINSEQFF. Combining the CDR3 with reference TRBV7-9 and TRBJ2-1 gives the whole variable domain DTGVSQNPRHKITKRGQNVTFRCDPISEHNRLYWYRQTLGQGPEFLTYFQNEAQLEKSRLLSDRFSAERPKGSFSTLEIQRTEQGDSAMYLCASSRGWGQINSEQFFGPGTRLTVL.

The V and J genes are TRBV29-1 and TRBJ2-3, with D hard to call. Deletions cut 4 bases from V and 2 bases from J, with 16 bases between. The CDR3 is made up of 15 amino acids. Germline V gives CDR1 SQVTM, CDR2 ANQGSEA. This CDR3 is CSVVDGSPVTDTQYF. CDR3 coding DNA: TGCAGCGTTGTGGACGGATCCCCGGTCACAGATACGCAGTATTTT.

This rearrangement joins TRBV2 to TRBJ2-3, with 9 bases matching TRBD2. The CDR3 totals 14 residues. The germline V gene encodes CDR1 SNHLY and CDR2 FYNNEI. J was trimmed by 8 bases and V by 0 bases; bases with no gene match: 3. CDR3 amino acids: CASSEAWRGGTQYF. The CDR3 coding sequence is TGTGCCAGCAGTGAAGCGTGGCGGGGGGGTACGCAGTATTTT.